These 9 T cell receptor beta chains were all obtained from the same sample, sequenced in a study of T cells in localized non-small cell lung cancer. TCRdb keeps only in-frame clones here, not all; method: immunoSEQ multiplex PCR. The data show 52,000 or so clones, approximately 80% seen once. The source was peripheral blood mononuclear cells, collected before any cancer treatment. Receptors were obtained from a man aged 35 to 70 with stage III lung adenocarcinoma.

This clone was detected a few times. The CDR3: CASSLARHSNQPQHF. CDR3 in DNA: TGTGCCAGCAGTTTAGCCAGGCATAGCAATCAGCCCCAGCATTTT. The rearrangement joins TRBV27 to TRBJ1-5; D call uncertain. Deletions cut 2 bases from V and 0 bases from J, with 8 bases between. This CDR3 is 15 amino acids long. Germline V gives CDR1 MNHEY, CDR2 SMNVEV (reference sequence).

The chain has TRBV19 and TRBJ2-7; TRBD1 agrees at 8 bases. Germline trimming cut 7 bases from V and 3 bases from J; bases unmatched to any gene: 5. This CDR3 has 13 residues. The V gene's germline CDR1 is LNHDA and CDR2 SQIVND (reference sequence). The CDR3 bases are TGTGCCAGTAAGGGGGACAGGAACTACGAGCAGTACTTC. This codes for CASKGDRNYEQYF.

The rearrangement uses TRBV11-1 and TRBJ2-7; 8 nucleotides agree with TRBD2. V shed 5 bases and J 6 bases; nucleotides not matched to a gene: 6. Germline V gene lookup returns CDR1 SGHAT and CDR2 FQDESV (reference sequence). The CDR3 is 13 amino acids. The CDR3 spells CASSIGLAAEQYF. CDR3 sequence (DNA): TGTGCCAGCAGCATCGGACTAGCAGCCGAGCAGTACTTC.

The rearrangement uses TRBV7-9 and TRBJ2-1; D gene unclear. The CDR3 contains 14 residues. Trimming took 10 bases from V and 0 from J, leaving 13 bases between them. CDR1 is SEHNR and CDR2 is FQNEAQ in the germline V gene (reference sequence). CDR3 sequence reads: CAIPQVSSYNEQFF. CDR3 nucleotide sequence: TGTGCCATACCCCAGGTGAGCTCCTACAATGAGCAGTTCTTC.

This clone was seen a handful of times. The chain links TRBV29-1 to TRBJ1-1, with D uncertain. The germline V gene has CDR1 SQVTM and CDR2 ANQGSEA. The germline V and J ends were trimmed by 5 bases and 10 bases, with 11 bases remaining between them. This CDR3 region has 10 residues. CDR3 sequence reads: CSVNQRGAFF. As DNA, the CDR3 is TGCAGCGTTAATCAGCGAGGAGCTTTCTTT.

J is TRBJ1-2 and V is TRBV2; maybe TRBD1 (6 bases). From germline, CDR1 is SNHLY and CDR2 FYNNEI. The CDR3 sequence is 15 residues long. Between the trimmed V and J ends, which lost 6 bases and 6 bases, there was a span of 20 bases. In DNA form, the CDR3 reads TGTGCCAGCAGGTTCCGATACAGGGAGATAGATGGCTACACCTTC. As protein: CASRFRYREIDGYTF.

The rearrangement links TRBV6-1 to TRBJ2-7; D is unresolved. The germline V and J ends were trimmed by 2 bases and 2 bases, with 10 bases remaining between them. The CDR3 is made up of 14 amino acids. Germline V gives CDR1 MNHNS, CDR2 SASEGT. The CDR3 nucleotides are TGTGCCAGCAGTGAACCGTCCGTCGCCTACGAGCAGTACTTC. Translating it yields CASSEPSVAYEQYF.

The V call is TRBV9, the J call TRBJ1-5; D unclear. CDR1 is SGDLS, CDR2 YYNGEE, per germline. Deletions cut 4 bases from V and 7 bases from J, with 12 bases between. The CDR3 length is 13 residues. The chain's CDR3 is CASSFQAGQPQHF. CDR3 bases: TGTGCCAGCAGCTTCCAAGCTGGCCAGCCCCAGCATTTT.

This clone was counted a few times. The chain combines TRBV7-6 with TRBJ1-2; the D gene is possibly TRBD1 (5 bases). From germline, CDR1 is SGHVS and CDR2 FNYEAQ. The CDR3 is made up of 15 amino acids. Trimming cost V 5 bases and J 0 bases, with 13 bases left between them. CDR3 amino acids: CASSPSMGANYGYTF. The DNA for the CDR3 is TGTGCCAGCAGCCCCTCGATGGGGGCTAACTATGGCTACACCTTC. Together with reference TRBV7-6 and TRBJ1-2, the CDR3 gives the full variable domain: GAGVSQSPRYKVTKRGQDVALRCDPISGHVSLYWYRQALGQGPEFLTYFNYEAQQDKSGLPNDRFSAERPEGSISTLTIQRTEQRDSAMYRCASSPSMGANYGYTFGSGTRLTVV.